The 17 T cell receptor beta chains listed next were all sequenced from one sample in a study of T cells expressing NK-cell markers. TCRdb reanalyzed the 5' RACE reads, giving one entry per CDR3 protein sequence and no DNA. The record lists 250,000 or so distinct CDR3 sequences, of which the ten most abundant hold more than 3.5%. What was sequenced was blood T cells: a sorted CD56 or NKG2C T cell subset, CD4+ or CD8+ T cells, or bulk PBMC T cells (not recorded which). These receptors all come from a woman between 18 and 70 years old in good health.

The V and J genes are TRBV19 and TRBJ2-2; lacking DNA, the TRBD2 call made by TCRdb goes unchecked. The germline gives CDR1 LNHDA, CDR2 SQIVND (reference sequence). The length of the CDR3 is 14 residues. The CDR3 reads CASSMRVLSGELFF.

This chain uses TRBV24-1 with TRBJ2-1; TCRdb designates TRBD2, a call that cannot be tested without DNA. The CDR3 sequence is 15 residues long. Germline V gene lookup returns CDR1 KGHDR and CDR2 SFDVKD. The CDR3 is CATSGAARSYNEQFF.

The chain carries TRBV7-3 and TRBJ2-3; TCRdb lists TRBD1, though no DNA is available to test this call. The CDR3 contains 16 residues. Germline CDR1 and CDR2: SGHTA and FQGTGA. The CDR3 loop reads CASSPRPGPRTDTQYF.

The J gene is TRBJ2-4, the V gene TRBV12-3 or TRBV12-4; without DNA, the TCRdb call of TRBD1 cannot be checked. This CDR3 comprises 15 residues. The CDR3 sequence: CASFKTGTAKNIQYF.

The chain combines TRBV19 with TRBJ1-4; TCRdb returns TRBD1, unconfirmable since there is no DNA. This CDR3 region has 12 residues. Germline CDR1 is LNHDA and CDR2 is SQIVND (reference sequence). CDR3 sequence reads: CASSTGQVQLFF.

CDR3 protein: CASSLAGGRDEQFF. The genes are TRBV6-4 and TRBJ2-1; the D call of TRBD2 rests on TCRdb alone, since no DNA is present to check it. The CDR3 runs 14 residues. Germline V gene data show CDR1 as MRHNA and CDR2 as SNTAGT.

The CDR3 here is CASSLGSVPGELFF. The chain joins TRBV7-3 to TRBJ2-2. The CDR3 sequence is 14 residues long. CDR1 and CDR2 from the germline V gene are SGHTA and FQGTGA.

The V and J genes are TRBV18 and TRBJ2-3. CDR1 and CDR2 from the germline V gene are KGHSH and LQKENI. The CDR3 extends over 13 amino acids. The CDR3 is CASSPLSTDTQYF. The complete variable domain, with remaining parts taken from reference TRBV18 and TRBJ2-3, reads NAGVMQNPRHLVRRRGQEARLRCSPMKGHSHVYWYRQLPEEGLKFMVYLQKENIIDESGMPKERFSAEFPKEGPSILRIQQVVRGDSAAYFCASSPLSTDTQYFGPGTRLTVL.

The chain carries TRBV6-1 and TRBJ2-3; the D call of TRBD1 rests on TCRdb alone, since no DNA is present to check it. The CDR3 totals 15 residues. Germline V gene data show CDR1 as MNHNS and CDR2 as SASEGT. The CDR3: CASRWGTGGTDTQYF.

The rearrangement uses TRBV5-1 and TRBJ2-1; as DNA is missing, the TRBD1 call by TCRdb cannot be tested. The CDR3 is 13 amino acids. Germline CDR1 and CDR2: SGHRS and YFSETQ. CDR3 sequence: CASSSGGGHEQFF.

The rearrangement uses TRBV7-2 and TRBJ2-2; the TRBD2 assignment by TCRdb is unverifiable without DNA. The CDR3 runs to 15 residues. CDR1 and CDR2 from the germline V gene are SGHTA and FQGNSA. This CDR3 is CASRGLAGGGGELFF.

The chain has TRBV28 and TRBJ2-7; there is no DNA to check the TCRdb D call of TRBD1. Germline V gives CDR1 MDHEN, CDR2 SYDVKM. CDR3 length: 11 amino acids. The CDR3 loop reads CASSQGRRQYF.

This chain links TRBV7-9 with TRBJ2-7; TCRdb selects TRBD1, and the lack of DNA leaves this call unchecked. The germline gives CDR1 SEHNR, CDR2 FQNEAQ (reference sequence). There are 17 residues in the CDR3. CDR3 region: CASSLELRQGFSYEQYF.

The V gene is TRBV4-3, the J gene TRBJ2-3; TCRdb gives TRBD2 as the D gene, but with no DNA this cannot be confirmed. There are 16 residues in the CDR3. CDR1 and CDR2 from the germline V gene are LGHNA and YSLEER. CDR3 sequence reads: CASSQDGGLAFGTQYF.

The genes are TRBV27 and TRBJ2-4; TCRdb returns TRBD1, unconfirmable since there is no DNA. Germline loops: CDR1 MNHEY, CDR2 SMNVEV (reference sequence). The CDR3 spans 15 residues. The CDR3 protein is CASSLSGTAKNIQYF.

The rearrangement links TRBV20-1 to TRBJ2-7; the D call of TRBD1 rests on TCRdb alone, since no DNA is present to check it. This CDR3 is 13 amino acids long. Germline V gene sequence: CDR1 DFQATT, CDR2 SNEGSKA (reference sequence). CDR3 in amino acids: CSGDRDSSYEQYF.

The chain is built from TRBV18 and TRBJ2-1; TCRdb designates TRBD2, a call that cannot be tested without DNA. The CDR3 spans 18 residues. Germline CDR1 KGHSH, CDR2 LQKENI. The CDR3 sequence: CASSPGLAGARAHNEQFF.